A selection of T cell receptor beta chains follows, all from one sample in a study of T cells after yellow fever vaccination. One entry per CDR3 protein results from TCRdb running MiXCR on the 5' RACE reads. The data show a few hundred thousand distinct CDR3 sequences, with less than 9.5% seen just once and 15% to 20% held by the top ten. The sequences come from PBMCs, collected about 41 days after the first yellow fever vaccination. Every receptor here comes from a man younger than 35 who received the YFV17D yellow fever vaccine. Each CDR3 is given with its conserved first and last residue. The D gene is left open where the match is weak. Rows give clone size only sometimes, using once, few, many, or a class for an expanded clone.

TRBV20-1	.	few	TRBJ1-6	TGCAGTGCCCCGAAAAGTAATTCACCCCTCCACTTT	CSAPKSNSPLHF
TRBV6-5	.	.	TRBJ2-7	TGTGCCAGCAGTTTCGCAGCTGAACCCTCCCTCTACGAGCAGTACTTC	CASSFAAEPSLYEQYF
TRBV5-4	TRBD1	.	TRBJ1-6	TGTGCCAGCAGCACGCCGGGACAGGGGAATTCACCCCTCCACTTT	CASSTPGQGNSPLHF
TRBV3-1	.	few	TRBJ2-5	TGTGCCATCAAAGACGCAGGGTCGGAGACCCAGTACTTC	CAIKDAGSETQYF
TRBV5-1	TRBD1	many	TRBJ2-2	TGCGCCAGCAGCACCGACAGGGAGCACGGGGAGCTGTTTTTT	CASSTDREHGELFF
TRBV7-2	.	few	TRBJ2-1	TGTGCCAGCAGCTGGGGGGGCTTCAACAATGAGCAGTTCTTC	CASSWGGFNNEQFF
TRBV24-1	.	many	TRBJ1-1	TGTGCCACCAGTGATTTGGGCACACTCAGGCCTGAAGCTTTCTTT	CATSDLGTLRPEAFF
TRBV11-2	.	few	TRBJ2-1	TGTGCCAGCAGCTTAGCTAGACAGTTTCGGGGAGAGCAGTTCTTC	CASSLARQFRGEQFF
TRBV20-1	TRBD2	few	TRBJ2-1	TGCAGTGCTAGAGGGGGCCAAGCGGGGGCCAGGGATGAGCAGTTCTTC	CSARGGQAGARDEQFF
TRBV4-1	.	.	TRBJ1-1	TGCGCCAGCAGCCAACCATTCGCCAGGGTTACTGAAGCTTTCTTT	CASSQPFARVTEAFF
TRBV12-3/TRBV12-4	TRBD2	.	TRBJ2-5	TGTGCCAGCAAAGTGTCAGTTTGGGCTAGCGGGGATGAGACCCAGTACTTC	CASKVSVWASGDETQYF
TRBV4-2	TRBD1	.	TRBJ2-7	TGTGCCAGCAGCCAAGGGACAGGGGACGGCGAGCAGTACTTC	CASSQGTGDGEQYF
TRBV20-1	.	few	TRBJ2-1	TGCAGTGCCGAACCTGTGAATGAGCAGTTCTTC	CSAEPVNEQFF
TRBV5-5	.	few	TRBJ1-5	TGTGCCAGCAGCCCGGCCGGGGATCAGCCCCAGCATTTT	CASSPAGDQPQHF
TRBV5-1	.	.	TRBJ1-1	TGCGCCAGCAGCTTATACGCGGGAGGACTGACAGCTGAAGCTTTCTTT	CASSLYAGGLTAEAFF
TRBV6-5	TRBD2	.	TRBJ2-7	TGTGCCAGCAGTTATTCCCTAACCGTGACTAGCAGGTACGAGCAGTACTTC	CASSYSLTVTSRYEQYF
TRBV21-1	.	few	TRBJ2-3	TGTGCCAGCAGCAATCGGGACCCCCATACGGTGGCTGTAGATACGCAGTATTTT	CASSNRDPHTVAVDTQYF
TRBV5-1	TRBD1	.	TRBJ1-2	TGCGCCAGCAGCTTGGATGGGACAGGGAATCTCTATGGCTACACCTTC	CASSLDGTGNLYGYTF
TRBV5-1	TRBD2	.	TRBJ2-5	TGCGCCAGCAGCCAGACTAGCGGGCAAGAGACCCAGTACTTC	CASSQTSGQETQYF
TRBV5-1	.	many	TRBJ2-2	TGCGCCAGCAGGGGCCCGGGGCACCCGAACACCGGGGAGCTGTTTTTT	CASRGPGHPNTGELFF
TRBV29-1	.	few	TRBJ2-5	TGCAGCGTTGAAGCCGGCAGGGGTGGCTTTGAGACCCAGTACTTC	CSVEAGRGGFETQYF
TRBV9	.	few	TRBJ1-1	TGTGCCAGCAGTAAGACCGAGACCGGAGGTACTGAAGCTTTCTTT	CASSKTETGGTEAFF
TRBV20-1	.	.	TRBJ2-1	TGCAGTGCTCCGGAGGGGAGCTCCTACAATGAGCAGTTCTTC	CSAPEGSSYNEQFF
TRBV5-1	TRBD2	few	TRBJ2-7	TGCGCCAGCAGCCAAGGACTAGCGGGGGTGACCTACGAGCAGTACTTC	CASSQGLAGVTYEQYF